Below are 20 T cell receptor beta chains sequenced from a single sample in a study of cytomegalovirus exposure and HLA in healthy donors. 13 Jbeta primers and 60 Vbeta primers were used for the PCR. Libraries were prepared by immunoSEQ multiplex PCR; TCRdb keeps only in-frame clonotypes and omits some of them. The top ten clones hold 0.08% to 0.1% of a sample with 180,000 or so clones, 65% to 85% of them seen once. Sequenced input: PBMCs. These receptors all stem from a boy between 2 and 10 years old in good health and CMV-seronegative.

This sequence joins TRBV7-6 and TRBJ1-6; perhaps TRBD1 as D (6 bases). The CDR3 covers 15 residues. V was pared by 2 bases and J by 7 bases, with 12 bases between. CDR1 is SGHVS and CDR2 is FNYEAQ in the germline V gene. CDR3 nucleotides: TGTGCCAGCAGCTTACGGACAGCGGGGAATTCACCCCTCCACTTT. Its protein product is CASSLRTAGNSPLHF.

The chain links TRBV5-6 to TRBJ2-7, with TRBD2 as a possible D gene (6 bases). This CDR3 spans 13 amino acids. V lost 4 bases and J 4 bases, leaving 12 bases between the germline ends. CDR1 SGHDT and CDR2 YYEEEE come from the germline V gene. CDR3 region: CASSIPGLYEQYF. In DNA form, the CDR3 reads TGTGCCAGCAGCATACCGGGACTTTACGAGCAGTACTTC.

The J gene is TRBJ2-3, the V gene TRBV7-3; tentative D call: TRBD1 (6 bases). The CDR3 consists of 14 residues. In germline, CDR1 is SGHTA, CDR2 FQGTGA. Between the trimmed V and J ends, which lost 7 bases and 1 base, there was a span of 12 bases. CDR3 in amino acids: CASKIGGRTDTQYF. In DNA, the CDR3 is TGTGCCAGCAAGATAGGGGGACGCACAGATACGCAGTATTTT.

The V and J genes are TRBV10-3 and TRBJ2-1; maybe TRBD1 (6 bases). The CDR3 runs 15 residues. CDR1 is ENHRY, CDR2 SYGVKD, per germline. Trimming took 3 bases from V and 4 from J, leaving 13 bases between them. CDR3 residues: CAISDTGWGYNEQFF. The CDR3, as DNA: TGTGCCATCAGTGACACAGGGTGGGGATACAATGAGCAGTTCTTC.

Points on this clone: This CDR3 is also generated by other DNA sequences in the sample. The rearrangement links TRBV11-1 to TRBJ1-2; perhaps TRBD1 as D (5 bases). V gave up 2 bases and J gave up 6 bases, with 7 bases separating them. The CDR3 length is 12 residues. Per the germline V gene, CDR1 is SGHAT and CDR2 is FQDESV (reference sequence). Here the CDR3 DNA reads TGTGCCAGCAGCTTATCGGGGGATGGCTACACCTTC. Translation gives CASSLSGDGYTF. The whole variable domain, remainder taken from reference TRBV11-1 and TRBJ1-2, is EAEVAQSPRYKITEKSQAVAFWCDPISGHATLYWYRQILGQGPELLVQFQDESVVDDSQLPKDRFSAERLKGVDSTLKIQPAELGDSAMYLCASSLSGDGYTFGSGTRLTVV.

This chain joins TRBV5-6 and TRBJ2-1, with 9 bases aligning to TRBD2. The CDR3 has 17 residues. Unmatched junction bases numbered 14, after V lost 3 bases and J lost 7 bases. From germline, CDR1 is SGHDT and CDR2 YYEEEE. The CDR3 spells CASSSPVGGGVTNEQFF. The CDR3 nucleotides are TGTGCCAGCAGCTCCCCGGTCGGCGGGGGGGTGACAAATGAGCAGTTCTTC.

The chain couples TRBV10-2 to TRBJ1-3, with no clear D. The V end lost 5 bases, the J end lost 0 bases, and 5 bases lay between the germline ends. Germline assignment: CDR1 WSHSY and CDR2 SAAADI. The CDR3 loop spans 13 amino acids. CDR3 amino acids: CASSPGSGNTIYF. For the CDR3, the DNA is TGCGCCAGCAGTCCGGGCTCTGGAAACACCATATATTTT.

V and J are TRBV10-1 and TRBJ1-6; 8 bases align to TRBD1. Germline V gene sequence: CDR1 WNHNN, CDR2 SYGVQD (reference sequence). The CDR3 length is 15 residues. V dropped 10 bases and J dropped 6; count of bases not matched to a gene: 11. The CDR3 here is CAMKLRDRGNSPLHF. The DNA for the CDR3 is TGCGCCATGAAGCTCAGAGACAGGGGTAATTCACCCCTCCACTTT.

V and J are TRBV7-9 and TRBJ1-2; 9 bases agree with TRBD1. This CDR3 has 13 amino acids. The J segment lost 5 bases and the V segment lost 8 bases, leaving 6 bases of the junction unmatched. The germline V gene encodes CDR1 SEHNR and CDR2 FQNEAQ (reference sequence). The CDR3 coding sequence is TGTGCCAGCTGGACAGGGGTAGAATATGGCTACACCTTC. This gives the protein CASWTGVEYGYTF.

This chain uses TRBV12-5 with TRBJ1-1; 7 nucleotides match TRBD1. This CDR3 region has 15 residues. V was clipped by 1 base and J by 6 bases; unmatched bases: 8. The germline gives CDR1 LGHNT, CDR2 FRNRAP. The CDR3 DNA reads TGTGCTAGTGGTTTGGGACAGGGTTTTGTGCCTGAAGCTTTCTTT. It yields the protein CASGLGQGFVPEAFF.

CDR3 amino acids: CASSSPGLAGPFEQYF. The DNA for the CDR3 is TGTGCCAGCAGCTCGCCGGGACTAGCGGGTCCCTTCGAGCAGTACTTC. V usage is TRBV11-2 and J usage is TRBJ2-7; 12 bases map to TRBD2. Germline V gene data show CDR1 as SGHAT and CDR2 as FQNNGV. This CDR3 region has 16 residues. The J segment lost 6 bases and the V segment lost 4 bases, leaving 10 bases of the junction unmatched.

This clone has a handful of counts. This same CDR3 is encoded by further DNA sequences in the sample. This chain connects TRBV6-5 to TRBJ2-7; 8 bases are a match to TRBD1. The ends lost 5 bases at V and 3 bases at J; junction bases unmatched: 3. Germline CDR1 reads MNHEY; CDR2 reads SVGAGI. This CDR3 is built from 13 residues. The DNA of the CDR3 is TGTGCCAGCAGTCGACAGGGGAGCTACGAGCAGTACTTC. It translates to CASSRQGSYEQYF.

The CDR3 loop is CASSWTSGASYEQYF. The CDR3 coding sequence is TGTGCCAGCAGCTGGACTAGCGGGGCCTCCTACGAGCAGTACTTC. The chain has TRBV11-2 and TRBJ2-5, with 12 bases identical to TRBD2. Gene TRBJ2-7 matches the end of the DNA better, so the J call may be wrong. In germline, CDR1 is SGHAT, CDR2 FQNNGV. CDR3 length equals 15 residues.

The chain combines TRBV21-1 with TRBJ1-1; TRBD1, the D gene given by the table, was not confirmed from the DNA. TRBV21-1 is designated a pseudogene. The CDR3 has 15 amino acids. CDR3 DNA: TGTGCCAGCAGCAAAGTGGGACAAAGGAACACTGAAGCTTTCTTT. As protein: CASSKVGQRNTEAFF.

The chain combines TRBV5-6 with TRBJ2-7, with TRBD2 identical over 10 bases. Trimming took 6 bases from V and 0 from J; bases not matched to a gene: 9. Germline CDR1 reads SGHDT; CDR2 reads YYEEEE. CDR3 length: 16 residues. As DNA, the CDR3 is TGTGCCAGCAACCAGCTAGCGGGGGTTCTCTCCTACGAGCAGTACTTC. The encoded protein is CASNQLAGVLSYEQYF.

The chain employs TRBV5-6 and TRBJ2-3; tentative D call: TRBD2 (7 bases). The CDR3 is made up of 14 amino acids. Germline V lookup: CDR1 SGHDT, CDR2 YYEEEE. Trimming pared 9 bases from V and 1 base from J, leaving 15 bases between. The CDR3 loop reads CATTAGARTDTQYF. CDR3 sequence (DNA): TGTGCCACCACCGCGGGGGCCCGCACAGATACGCAGTATTTT.

This clone occurred once. The chain employs TRBV10-3 and TRBJ2-1; 11 bases are a match to TRBD1. The CDR3 is made up of 13 amino acids. The V segment lost 11 bases and the J segment 5 bases; nucleotides outside the gene matches: 5. Germline V gives CDR1 ENHRY, CDR2 SYGVKD. The CDR3 loop reads CAGGQGVDNEQFF. The CDR3 nucleotides are TGTGCCGGGGGACAGGGGGTAGACAATGAGCAGTTCTTC.

The chain links TRBV20-1 to TRBJ2-7, with D possibly TRBD2 on 5 matching bases. Trimming pared 4 bases from V and 3 bases from J, leaving 7 bases between. CDR1 is DFQATT, CDR2 SNEGSKA, per germline (reference sequence). The CDR3 loop spans 11 amino acids. CDR3 loop: CSAMAGYEQYF. The DNA for the CDR3 is TGCAGTGCTATGGCGGGCTACGAGCAGTACTTC.

This chain connects TRBV5-4 to TRBJ2-2; possibly TRBD2 for D (6 bases). With 4 bases removed from V and 2 bases from J, the gap between germline ends came to 12 bases. The CDR3 loop spans 15 amino acids. Looked up from germline, CDR1 is SGHNT and CDR2 is YYREEE (reference sequence). CDR3 protein: CASSAGTSNTGELFF. DNA of the CDR3: TGTGCCAGCAGCGCCGGGACTTCTAACACCGGGGAGCTGTTTTTT.

J is TRBJ1-6 and V is TRBV6-5, with 7 positions matching TRBD1. The CDR3 consists of 15 residues. Trimming took 1 base from V and 6 from J; bases not matched to a gene: 3. Germline lookup yields CDR1 MNHEY and CDR2 SVGAGI. The CDR3 protein is CASSYFGTVNSPLHF. CDR3 nucleotide sequence: TGTGCCAGCAGTTACTTCGGGACAGTTAATTCACCCCTCCACTTT.